Detailed here is one TCR beta chain. The CDR3 extends over 15 amino acids. Trimming removed 2 bases at V and 4 bases at J, with 12 bases between. From germline, CDR1 is SGHTA and CDR2 FQGTGA. These data come from a study of follicular helper T cells after annual influenza vaccination. Stated time point: 2014-2015 season, pre-vaccination. This table comes from immunoSEQ multiplex PCR, and its TCRdb copy is limited to in-frame clones, with some not included. The sample has about 27,000 clones; roughly 80% are singletons. The sequences come from CXCR5+ CD38- circulating T follicular helper cells from blood, collected on the day of influenza vaccination. The subset here: circulating Tfh, non-naive CD4+CXCR5+PD-1+ (ICOS+CD38+ or ICOS-CD38-). J is TRBJ1-5 and V is TRBV7-3; TRBD1 is a possible D gene (5 bases). The receptor comes from an adult who received the influenza vaccine. In nucleotides, the CDR3 is TGTGCCAGCAGCTTAGATGGAGGGGTGAATCAGCCCCAGCATTTT. This codes for CASSLDGGVNQPQHF.